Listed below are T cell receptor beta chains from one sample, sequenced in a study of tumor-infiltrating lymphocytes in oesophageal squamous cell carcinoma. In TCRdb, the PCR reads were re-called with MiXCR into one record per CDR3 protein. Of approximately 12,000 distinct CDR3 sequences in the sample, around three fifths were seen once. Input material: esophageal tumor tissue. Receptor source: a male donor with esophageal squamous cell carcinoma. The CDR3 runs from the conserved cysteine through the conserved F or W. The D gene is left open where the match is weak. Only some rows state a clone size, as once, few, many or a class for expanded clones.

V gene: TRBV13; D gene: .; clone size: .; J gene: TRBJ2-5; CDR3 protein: CASSLGDWGETQYF; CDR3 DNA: TGTGCCAGCAGCTTAGGGGATTGGGGAGAGACCCAGTACTTC
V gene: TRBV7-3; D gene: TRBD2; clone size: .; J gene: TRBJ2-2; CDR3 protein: CASSRLAGGNTGELFF; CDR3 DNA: TGTGCCAGCAGCAGACTAGCGGGAGGGAACACCGGGGAGCTGTTTTTT
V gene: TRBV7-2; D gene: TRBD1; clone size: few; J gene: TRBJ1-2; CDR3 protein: CASSLSTGGAGGYTF; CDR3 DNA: TGTGCCAGCAGCTTAAGTACAGGGGGCGCGGGTGGCTACACCTTC
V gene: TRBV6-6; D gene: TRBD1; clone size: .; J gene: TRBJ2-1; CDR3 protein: CASSYLGTGTNEQFF; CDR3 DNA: TGTGCCAGCAGTTACTTGGGGACAGGAACTAATGAGCAGTTCTTC
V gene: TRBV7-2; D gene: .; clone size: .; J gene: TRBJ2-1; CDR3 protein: CASRKDMYNEQFF; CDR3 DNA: TGTGCCAGCAGAAAGGACATGTACAATGAGCAGTTCTTC
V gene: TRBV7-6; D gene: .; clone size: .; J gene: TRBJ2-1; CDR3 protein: CASSSGPKSVDEQFF; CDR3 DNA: TGTGCTAGCAGCTCCGGGCCAAAATCGGTCGATGAGCAGTTCTTC
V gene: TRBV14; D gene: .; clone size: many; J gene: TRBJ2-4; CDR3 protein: CASSQGGYYPPLHF; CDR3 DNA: TGTGCCAGCAGCCAAGGCGGATACTATCCACCCCTCCACTTC
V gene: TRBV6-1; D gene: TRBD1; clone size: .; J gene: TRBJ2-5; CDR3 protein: CASFRTGRQETQYF; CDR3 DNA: TGTGCCAGCTTCAGGACAGGGAGACAAGAGACCCAGTACTTC
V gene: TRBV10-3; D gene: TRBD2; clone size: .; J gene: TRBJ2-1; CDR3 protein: CAMGTSGRGEQFF; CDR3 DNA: TGTGCCATGGGGACTAGCGGGAGGGGTGAGCAGTTCTTC
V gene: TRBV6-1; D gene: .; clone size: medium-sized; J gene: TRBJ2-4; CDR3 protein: CASTRAMSAKNIQYF; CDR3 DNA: TGTGCCAGCACCAGGGCAATGAGCGCCAAAAACATTCAGTACTTC
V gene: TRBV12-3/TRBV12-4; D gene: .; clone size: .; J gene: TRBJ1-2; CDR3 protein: CASSLRLYGYTF; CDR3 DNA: TGTGCCAGCAGTTTGAGGTTGTATGGCTACACCTTC
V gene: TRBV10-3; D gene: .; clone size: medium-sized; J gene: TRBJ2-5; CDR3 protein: CAIKGTSFSETQYF; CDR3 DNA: TGTGCCATCAAAGGGACGTCTTTTTCGGAGACCCAGTACTTC
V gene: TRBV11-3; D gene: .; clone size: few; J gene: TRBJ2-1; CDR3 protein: CASSLRVGLRHNEQFF; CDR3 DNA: TGTGCCAGCAGCTTGCGCGTCGGGTTACGGCACAATGAGCAGTTCTTC
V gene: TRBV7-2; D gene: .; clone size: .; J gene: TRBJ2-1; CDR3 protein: CASSSAGGLGQFF; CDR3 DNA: TGTGCCAGCAGCTCAGCCGGGGGTCTGGGGCAGTTCTTT
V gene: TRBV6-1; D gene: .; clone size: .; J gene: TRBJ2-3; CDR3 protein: CASTRGGSTDTQYF; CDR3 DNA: TGTGCCAGCACCCGGGGCGGGAGCACAGATACGCAGTATTTT
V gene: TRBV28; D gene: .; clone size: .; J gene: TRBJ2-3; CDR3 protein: CASSKTSAQYF; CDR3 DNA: TGTGCCAGCAGTAAGACTAGTGCGCAGTATTTT
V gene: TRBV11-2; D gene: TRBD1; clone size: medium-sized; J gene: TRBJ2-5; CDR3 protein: CASSPSWTGQETQYF; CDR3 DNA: TGTGCCAGCAGCCCCTCCTGGACAGGCCAAGAGACCCAGTACTTC